The 14 T cell receptor beta chains below were found in one sample sequenced in a study of blood T cell repertoires in COVID-19. Profiled with immunoSEQ multiplex PCR; TCRdb holds only in-frame clones, not every one. The profile shows 55,000 to 85,000 clones, 80% to 90% of them singletons. Sequences were obtained from peripheral blood. Receptor source: a human donor in a cohort sampled during active COVID-19.

The CDR3 DNA reads TGTGCCAGCAGGCCTTCCCGGGGGGCCAACGTTTTCTATAGCAATCAGCCCCAGCATTTT. It is translated as CASRPSRGANVFYSNQPQHF. The J gene is TRBJ1-5, the V gene TRBV27; TRBD1 is a possible D gene (6 bases). The CDR3 is 20 amino acids. Germline CDR1 reads MNHEY; CDR2 reads SMNVEV (reference sequence). Deletions cut 6 bases from V and 0 bases from J, with 27 bases between.

The chain has TRBV4-2 and TRBJ2-3; TRBD1 agrees at 8 bases. CDR1 and CDR2 from the germline V gene are LGHNA and YNFKEQ. CDR3 length: 18 residues. After removal of 0 bases from V and 4 bases from J, the junction contained 12 bases not matched to a gene. The CDR3 DNA reads TGTGCCAGCAGCCAAGAGTACCCCGGACAGGGAGCTTCAGATACGCAGTATTTT. As protein: CASSQEYPGQGASDTQYF.

The chain couples TRBV5-4 to TRBJ1-2, with D possibly being TRBD1 (5 bases). The CDR3 covers 14 residues. Trimming took 5 bases from V and 4 from J, leaving 15 bases between them. Germline loops: CDR1 SGHNT, CDR2 YYREEE (reference sequence). In DNA form, the CDR3 reads TGTGCCAGCAGAAGTAGGGGTAAAGTCTATGGCTACACCTTC. Its translation is CASRSRGKVYGYTF.

The chain uses TRBV6-5 and TRBJ1-3; TRBD1 might be the D (5 bases). This CDR3 has 11 residues. CDR1 MNHEY and CDR2 SVGAGI come from the germline V gene. Trimming left V 6 bases short and J 9 bases short, with 9 bases between. The CDR3 loop is CASSDSLTIYF. Here the CDR3 DNA reads TGTGCCAGCAGCGACAGTCTCACCATATATTTT.

This clone was detected a few times. This chain connects TRBV5-6 to TRBJ1-2; D might be TRBD1 (6 bases). The CDR3 sequence is 15 residues long. Germline CDR1 is SGHDT and CDR2 is YYEEEE. V lost 3 bases and J lost 4, with 16 bases in between. The CDR3 sequence is CASSSYWGQVYGYTF. The CDR3 nucleotides are TGTGCCAGCAGCTCTTACTGGGGGCAGGTCTATGGCTACACCTTC.

V and J are TRBV24-1 and TRBJ2-3, with D maybe TRBD2 (5 bases). Germline lookup yields CDR1 KGHDR and CDR2 SFDVKD. V gave up 5 bases and J gave up 9 bases, with 11 bases separating them. There are 12 residues in the CDR3. The CDR3 is CATSGGSGTQYF. CDR3 coding DNA: TGTGCCACCAGTGGAGGTTCGGGGACGCAGTATTTT.

The rearrangement uses TRBV4-2 and TRBJ2-7; 12 positions match TRBD2. CDR1 and CDR2 from the germline V gene are LGHNA and YNFKEQ. CDR3 length: 16 amino acids. Trimming cost V 1 base and J 6 bases; bases outside gene matches: 7. The CDR3 nucleotides read TGTGCCAGCAGCCAAGGGGGCGGACTAGCGGGAATCGAGCAGTACTTC. It encodes CASSQGGGLAGIEQYF.

The chain recombines TRBV7-9 with TRBJ1-5; tentative D call: TRBD1 (5 bases). V lost 9 bases, J lost 11 bases, and 29 bases lay in between. This CDR3 spans 16 amino acids. CDR1 is SEHNR and CDR2 is FQNEAQ in the germline V gene (reference sequence). For the CDR3, the DNA is TGTGCCAGTCCTCAAGGGGAGGCAGAAAAGCAATCAGCCCAGCATTTT. Translation: CASPQGEAEKQSAQHF.

J is TRBJ2-3 and V is TRBV5-6; the match to TRBD2 covers 13 bases. Per germline, CDR1 SGHDT and CDR2 YYEEEE. CDR3 length equals 19 residues. V dropped 4 bases and J dropped 1; count of bases not matched to a gene: 12. CDR3: CASSPLTSGRAGGTDTQYF. The CDR3 nucleotides are TGTGCCAGCAGCCCCTTAACTAGCGGGAGGGCCGGGGGCACAGATACGCAGTATTTT.

This clone was seen once. The V gene is TRBV3-1 (or the pseudogene TRBV3-2), the J gene TRBJ1-5; possible D gene TRBD1, 5 bases. The CDR3 is 12 amino acids. The germline V gene encodes CDR1 LGHDT and CDR2 YNNKEL (reference sequence). The ends were cut back, 3 bases at V and 5 bases at J, with 5 bases in the middle. The CDR3 loop reads CASSHRDQPQHF. CDR3 nucleotides: TGTGCCAGCAGCCACAGGGATCAGCCCCAGCATTTT.

J is TRBJ2-5 and V is TRBV27, with 8 bases lining up with TRBD1. CDR1 and CDR2 from the germline V gene are MNHEY and SMNVEV (reference sequence). The CDR3 runs 14 residues. V shed 5 bases, J shed 3 bases, and the junction held 5 bases outside the gene matches. CDR3 nucleotide sequence: TGTGCCAGCAGTGCAGACAGGGGAAAAGAGACCCAGTACTTC. Its translation is CASSADRGKETQYF.

This rearrangement joins TRBV19 to TRBJ1-5; 7 bases are shared with TRBD1. Germline V lookup: CDR1 LNHDA, CDR2 SQIVND (reference sequence). The CDR3 totals 16 residues. V was clipped by 3 bases and J by 0 bases; unmatched bases: 5. This CDR3 reads CASSISGTASNQPQHF. The CDR3 coding sequence is TGTGCCAGTAGTATCTCGGGGACAGCTAGCAATCAGCCCCAGCATTTT.

The sample holds a few counts of this clone. V is TRBV6-5 and J is TRBJ2-5, with 8 bases matching TRBD2. Germline V gene lookup returns CDR1 MNHEY and CDR2 SVGAGI. V lost 5 bases, J lost 7 bases, and 9 bases stayed unmatched. The CDR3 spans 14 residues. CDR3 coding DNA: TGTGCCAGCAGTCCACCCGGGAGGGGTGGGACCCAGTACTTC. This codes for CASSPPGRGGTQYF.

The gene calls are TRBV6-1 and TRBJ1-6, with 11 bases fitting TRBD1. V lost 6 bases, J lost 7 bases, and 5 bases stayed unmatched. CDR1 is MNHNS, CDR2 SASEGT, per germline. The CDR3 length is 15 residues. The CDR3 region is CASRDGTGGNSPLHF. CDR3 coding DNA: TGTGCCAGCAGGGACGGGACAGGGGGGAATTCACCCCTCCACTTT.